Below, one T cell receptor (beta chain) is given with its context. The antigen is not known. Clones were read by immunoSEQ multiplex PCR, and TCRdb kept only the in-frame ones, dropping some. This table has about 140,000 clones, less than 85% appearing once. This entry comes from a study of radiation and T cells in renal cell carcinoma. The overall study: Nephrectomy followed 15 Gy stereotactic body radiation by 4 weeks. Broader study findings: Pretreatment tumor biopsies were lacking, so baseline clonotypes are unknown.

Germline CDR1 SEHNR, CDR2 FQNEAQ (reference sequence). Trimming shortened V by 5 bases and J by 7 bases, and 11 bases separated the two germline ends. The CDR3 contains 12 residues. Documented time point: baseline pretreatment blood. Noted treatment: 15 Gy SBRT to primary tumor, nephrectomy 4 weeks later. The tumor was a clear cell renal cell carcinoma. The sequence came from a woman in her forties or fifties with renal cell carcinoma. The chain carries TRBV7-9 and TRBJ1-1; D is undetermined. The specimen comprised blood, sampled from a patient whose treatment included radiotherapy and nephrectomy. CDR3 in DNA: TGTGCCAGCAGCCCACGGGCAGTTGAAGCTTTCTTT. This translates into CASSPRAVEAFF.